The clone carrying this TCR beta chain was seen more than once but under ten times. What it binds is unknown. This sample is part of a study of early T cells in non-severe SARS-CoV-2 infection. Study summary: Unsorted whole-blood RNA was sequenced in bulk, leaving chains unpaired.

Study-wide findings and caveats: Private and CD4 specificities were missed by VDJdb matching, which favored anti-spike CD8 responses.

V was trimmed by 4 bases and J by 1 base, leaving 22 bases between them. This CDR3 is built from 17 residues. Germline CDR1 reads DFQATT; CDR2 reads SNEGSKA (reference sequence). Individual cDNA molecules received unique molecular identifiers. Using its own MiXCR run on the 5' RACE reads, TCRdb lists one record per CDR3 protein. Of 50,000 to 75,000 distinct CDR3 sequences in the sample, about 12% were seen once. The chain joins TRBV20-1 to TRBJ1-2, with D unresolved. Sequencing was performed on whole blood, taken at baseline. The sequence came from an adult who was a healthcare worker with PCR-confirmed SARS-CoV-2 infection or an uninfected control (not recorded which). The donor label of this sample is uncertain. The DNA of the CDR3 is TGCAGTGCTATAAAAATCAAGGATTCGGGGTTTAACTATGGCTACACCTTC. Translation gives CSAIKIKDSGFNYGYTF.